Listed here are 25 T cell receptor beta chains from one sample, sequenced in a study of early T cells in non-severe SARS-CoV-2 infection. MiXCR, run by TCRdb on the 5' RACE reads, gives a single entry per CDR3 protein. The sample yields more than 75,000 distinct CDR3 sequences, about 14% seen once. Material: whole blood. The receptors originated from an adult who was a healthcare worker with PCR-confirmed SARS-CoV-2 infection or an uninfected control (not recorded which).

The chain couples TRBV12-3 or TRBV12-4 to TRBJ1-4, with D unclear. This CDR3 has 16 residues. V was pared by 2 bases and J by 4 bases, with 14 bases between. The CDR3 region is CASSLRSGLINEKLFF. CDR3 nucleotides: TGTGCCAGCAGTTTAAGGAGTGGGCTGATTAATGAAAAACTGTTTTTT.

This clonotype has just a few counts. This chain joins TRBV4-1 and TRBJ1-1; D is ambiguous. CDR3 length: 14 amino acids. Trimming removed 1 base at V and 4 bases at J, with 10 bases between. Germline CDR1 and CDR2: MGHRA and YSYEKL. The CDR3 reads CASSQVVTATEAFF. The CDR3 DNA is TGCGCCAGCAGCCAAGTAGTAACAGCCACTGAAGCTTTCTTT.

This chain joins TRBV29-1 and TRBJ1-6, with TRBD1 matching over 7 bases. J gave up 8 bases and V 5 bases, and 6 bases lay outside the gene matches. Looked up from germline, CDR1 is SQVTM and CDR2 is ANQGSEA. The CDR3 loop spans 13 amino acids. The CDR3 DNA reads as TGCAGCGTTCGAAGTCAGGGGGATTCACCCCTCCACTTT. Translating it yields CSVRSQGDSPLHF.

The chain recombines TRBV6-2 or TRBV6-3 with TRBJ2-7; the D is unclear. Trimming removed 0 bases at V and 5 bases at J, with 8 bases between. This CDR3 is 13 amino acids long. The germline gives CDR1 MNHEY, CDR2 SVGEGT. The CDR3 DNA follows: TGTGCCAGCAGTTACTCGAGCGCGAACGAGCAGTACTTC. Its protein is CASSYSSANEQYF.

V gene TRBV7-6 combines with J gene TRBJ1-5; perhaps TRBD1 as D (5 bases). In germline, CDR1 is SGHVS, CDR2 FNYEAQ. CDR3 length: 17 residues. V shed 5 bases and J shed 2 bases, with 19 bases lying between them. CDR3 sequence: CASSPALGGLGNQPQHF. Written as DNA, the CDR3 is TGTGCCAGCAGCCCCGCCCTCGGGGGACTAGGCAATCAGCCCCAGCATTTT.

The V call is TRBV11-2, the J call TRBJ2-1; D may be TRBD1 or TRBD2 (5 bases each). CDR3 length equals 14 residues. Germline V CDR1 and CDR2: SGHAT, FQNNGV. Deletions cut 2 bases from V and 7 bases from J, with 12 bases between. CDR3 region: CASSLRGEWNEQFF. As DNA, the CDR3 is TGTGCCAGCAGCTTAAGAGGGGAGTGGAATGAGCAGTTCTTC.

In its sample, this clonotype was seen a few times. The CDR3 is CASSPRGEGLNYGYTF. In DNA form, the CDR3 reads TGTGCCAGCAGTCCCCGTGGGGAAGGATTAAACTATGGCTACACCTTC. V usage is TRBV6-5 and J usage is TRBJ1-2; D is undetermined. The CDR3 contains 16 residues. V shed 5 bases and J shed 2 bases, with 18 bases lying between them. Germline V lookup: CDR1 MNHEY, CDR2 SVGAGI.

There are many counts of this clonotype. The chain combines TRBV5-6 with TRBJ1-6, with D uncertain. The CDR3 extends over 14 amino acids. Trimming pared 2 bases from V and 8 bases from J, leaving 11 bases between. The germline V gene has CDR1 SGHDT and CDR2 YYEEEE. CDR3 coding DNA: TGTGCCAGCAGCTTTGGTCCCCTGGATTCACCCCTCCACTTT. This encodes CASSFGPLDSPLHF.

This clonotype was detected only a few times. The CDR3 DNA follows: TGTGCCAGCAGTTTCACAGGAGTTGGCACTGAAGCTTTCTTT. This sequence encodes CASSFTGVGTEAFF. The J gene is TRBJ1-1, the V gene TRBV12-3 or TRBV12-4; D might be TRBD1 (5 bases). Trimming pared 3 bases from V and 4 bases from J, leaving 12 bases between. This CDR3 has 14 amino acids.

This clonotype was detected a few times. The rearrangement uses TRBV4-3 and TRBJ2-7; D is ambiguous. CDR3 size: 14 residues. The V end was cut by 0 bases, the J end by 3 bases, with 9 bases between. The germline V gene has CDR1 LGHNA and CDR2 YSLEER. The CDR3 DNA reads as TGCGCCAGCAGCCAAGACCTATACTTCTACGAGCAGTACTTC. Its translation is CASSQDLYFYEQYF.

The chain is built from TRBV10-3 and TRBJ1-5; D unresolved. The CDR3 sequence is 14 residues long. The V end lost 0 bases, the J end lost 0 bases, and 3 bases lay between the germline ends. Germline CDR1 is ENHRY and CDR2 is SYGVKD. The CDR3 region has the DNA TGTGCCATCAGTGAGTCGCATAGCAATCAGCCCCAGCATTTT. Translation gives CAISESHSNQPQHF.

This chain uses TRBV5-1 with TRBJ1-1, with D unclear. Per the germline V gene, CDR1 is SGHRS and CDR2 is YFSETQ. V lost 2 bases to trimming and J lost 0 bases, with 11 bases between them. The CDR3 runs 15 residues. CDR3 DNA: TGCGCCAGCAGCTTTGACGGATCCATGAACACTGAAGCTTTCTTT. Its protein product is CASSFDGSMNTEAFF.

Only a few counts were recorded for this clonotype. The CDR3 DNA reads as TGTGCCAGCAGCCCTGTAGAGACCCAGTACTTC. It specifies CASSPVETQYF. The rearrangement uses TRBV7-8 and TRBJ2-5, with unresolved D. This CDR3 has 11 amino acids. Germline V gene lookup returns CDR1 SGHVS and CDR2 FQNEAQ. Trimming took 5 bases from V and 4 from J, leaving 5 bases between them.

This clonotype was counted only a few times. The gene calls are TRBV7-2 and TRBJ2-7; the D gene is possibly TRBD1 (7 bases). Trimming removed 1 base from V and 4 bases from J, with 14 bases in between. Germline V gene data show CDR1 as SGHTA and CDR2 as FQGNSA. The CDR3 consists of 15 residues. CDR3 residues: CASSLVEGASYEQYF. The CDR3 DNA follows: TGTGCCAGCAGCTTAGTGGAGGGGGCCAGTTACGAGCAGTACTTC. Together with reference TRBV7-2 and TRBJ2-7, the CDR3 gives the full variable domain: GAGVSQSPSNKVTEKGKDVELRCDPISGHTALYWYRQSLGQGLEFLIYFQGNSAPDKSGLPSDRFSAERTGGSVSTLTIQRTQQEDSAVYLCASSLVEGASYEQYFGPGTRLTVT.

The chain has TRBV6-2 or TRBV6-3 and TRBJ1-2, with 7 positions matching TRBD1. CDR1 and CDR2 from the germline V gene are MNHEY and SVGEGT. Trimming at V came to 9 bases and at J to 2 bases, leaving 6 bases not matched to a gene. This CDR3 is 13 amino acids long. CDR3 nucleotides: TGTGCCAGTAACAGGGGTGCGAACTATGGCTACACCTTC. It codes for CASNRGANYGYTF.

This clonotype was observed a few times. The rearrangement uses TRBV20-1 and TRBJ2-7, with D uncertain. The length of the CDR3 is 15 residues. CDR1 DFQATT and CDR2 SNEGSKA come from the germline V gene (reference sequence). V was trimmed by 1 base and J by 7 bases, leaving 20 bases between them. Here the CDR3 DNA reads TGCAGTGCTAGAGTAATAGGAACTACTCTAGGGGAGCAGTACTTC. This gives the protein CSARVIGTTLGEQYF.

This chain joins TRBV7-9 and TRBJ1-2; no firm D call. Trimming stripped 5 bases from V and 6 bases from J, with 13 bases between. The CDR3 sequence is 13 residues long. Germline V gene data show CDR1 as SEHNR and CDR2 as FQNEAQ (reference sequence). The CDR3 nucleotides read TGTGCCAGCAGCCCTTTGGAAGGACATGGCTACACCTTC. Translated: CASSPLEGHGYTF.

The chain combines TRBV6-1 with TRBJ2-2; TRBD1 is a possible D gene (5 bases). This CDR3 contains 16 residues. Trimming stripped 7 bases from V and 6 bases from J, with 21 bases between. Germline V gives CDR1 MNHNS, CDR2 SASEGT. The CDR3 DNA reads TGTGCCAGCACCCCGGGCAGGGCGATCTTCCCCGGGGAGCTGTTTTTT. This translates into CASTPGRAIFPGELFF.

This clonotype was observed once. CDR3 sequence: CASSLDTSYEQYF. Here the CDR3 DNA reads TGTGCCAGCTCACTAGACACCAGCTACGAGCAGTACTTC. The chain couples TRBV18 to TRBJ2-7; D unclear. The germline V gene has CDR1 KGHSH and CDR2 LQKENI. Trimming shortened V by 4 bases and J by 3 bases, and 10 bases separated the two germline ends. There are 13 residues in the CDR3.

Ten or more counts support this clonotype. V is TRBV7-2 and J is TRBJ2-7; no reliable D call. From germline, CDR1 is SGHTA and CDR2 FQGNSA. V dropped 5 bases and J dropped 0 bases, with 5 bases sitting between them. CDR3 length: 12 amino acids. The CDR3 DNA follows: TGTGCCAGCAGCCCGAGCTCCTACGAGCAGTACTTC. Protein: CASSPSSYEQYF.

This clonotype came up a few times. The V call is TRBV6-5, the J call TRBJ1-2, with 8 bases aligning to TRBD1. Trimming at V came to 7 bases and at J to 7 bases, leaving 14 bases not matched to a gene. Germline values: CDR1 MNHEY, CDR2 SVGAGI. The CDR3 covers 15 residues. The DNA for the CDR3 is TGTGCCAGCACCCAGGGGGCTTTAGGGGCAGCTGGCTACACCTTC. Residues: CASTQGALGAAGYTF.

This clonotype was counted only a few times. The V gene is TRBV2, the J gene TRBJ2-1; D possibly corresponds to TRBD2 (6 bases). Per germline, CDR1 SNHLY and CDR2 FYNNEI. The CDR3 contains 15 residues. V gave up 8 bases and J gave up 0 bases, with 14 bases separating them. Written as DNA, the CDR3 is TGTGCCAGCTCCTGGACGGGACTCTCCTACAATGAGCAGTTCTTC. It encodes CASSWTGLSYNEQFF.

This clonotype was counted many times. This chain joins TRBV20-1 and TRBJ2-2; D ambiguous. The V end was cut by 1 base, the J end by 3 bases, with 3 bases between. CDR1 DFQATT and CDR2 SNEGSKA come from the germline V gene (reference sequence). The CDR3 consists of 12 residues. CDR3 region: CSARVDTGELFF. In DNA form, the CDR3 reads TGCAGTGCTAGAGTAGACACCGGGGAGCTGTTTTTT.

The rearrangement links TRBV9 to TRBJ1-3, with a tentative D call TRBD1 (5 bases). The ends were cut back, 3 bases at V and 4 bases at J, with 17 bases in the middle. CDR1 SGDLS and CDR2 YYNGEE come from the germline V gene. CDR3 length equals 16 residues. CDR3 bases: TGTGCCAGCAGCGCCTCAACATCGACAGTAGGAAACACCATATATTTT. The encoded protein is CASSASTSTVGNTIYF.

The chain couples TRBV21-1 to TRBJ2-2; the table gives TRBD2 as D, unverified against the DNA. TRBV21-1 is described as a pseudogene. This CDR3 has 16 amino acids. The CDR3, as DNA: TGTGCCAGCAGCAAGGGGTTGCGGGAGAGGGCCGGGGAGCTGTTTTTT. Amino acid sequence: CASSKGLRERAGELFF.